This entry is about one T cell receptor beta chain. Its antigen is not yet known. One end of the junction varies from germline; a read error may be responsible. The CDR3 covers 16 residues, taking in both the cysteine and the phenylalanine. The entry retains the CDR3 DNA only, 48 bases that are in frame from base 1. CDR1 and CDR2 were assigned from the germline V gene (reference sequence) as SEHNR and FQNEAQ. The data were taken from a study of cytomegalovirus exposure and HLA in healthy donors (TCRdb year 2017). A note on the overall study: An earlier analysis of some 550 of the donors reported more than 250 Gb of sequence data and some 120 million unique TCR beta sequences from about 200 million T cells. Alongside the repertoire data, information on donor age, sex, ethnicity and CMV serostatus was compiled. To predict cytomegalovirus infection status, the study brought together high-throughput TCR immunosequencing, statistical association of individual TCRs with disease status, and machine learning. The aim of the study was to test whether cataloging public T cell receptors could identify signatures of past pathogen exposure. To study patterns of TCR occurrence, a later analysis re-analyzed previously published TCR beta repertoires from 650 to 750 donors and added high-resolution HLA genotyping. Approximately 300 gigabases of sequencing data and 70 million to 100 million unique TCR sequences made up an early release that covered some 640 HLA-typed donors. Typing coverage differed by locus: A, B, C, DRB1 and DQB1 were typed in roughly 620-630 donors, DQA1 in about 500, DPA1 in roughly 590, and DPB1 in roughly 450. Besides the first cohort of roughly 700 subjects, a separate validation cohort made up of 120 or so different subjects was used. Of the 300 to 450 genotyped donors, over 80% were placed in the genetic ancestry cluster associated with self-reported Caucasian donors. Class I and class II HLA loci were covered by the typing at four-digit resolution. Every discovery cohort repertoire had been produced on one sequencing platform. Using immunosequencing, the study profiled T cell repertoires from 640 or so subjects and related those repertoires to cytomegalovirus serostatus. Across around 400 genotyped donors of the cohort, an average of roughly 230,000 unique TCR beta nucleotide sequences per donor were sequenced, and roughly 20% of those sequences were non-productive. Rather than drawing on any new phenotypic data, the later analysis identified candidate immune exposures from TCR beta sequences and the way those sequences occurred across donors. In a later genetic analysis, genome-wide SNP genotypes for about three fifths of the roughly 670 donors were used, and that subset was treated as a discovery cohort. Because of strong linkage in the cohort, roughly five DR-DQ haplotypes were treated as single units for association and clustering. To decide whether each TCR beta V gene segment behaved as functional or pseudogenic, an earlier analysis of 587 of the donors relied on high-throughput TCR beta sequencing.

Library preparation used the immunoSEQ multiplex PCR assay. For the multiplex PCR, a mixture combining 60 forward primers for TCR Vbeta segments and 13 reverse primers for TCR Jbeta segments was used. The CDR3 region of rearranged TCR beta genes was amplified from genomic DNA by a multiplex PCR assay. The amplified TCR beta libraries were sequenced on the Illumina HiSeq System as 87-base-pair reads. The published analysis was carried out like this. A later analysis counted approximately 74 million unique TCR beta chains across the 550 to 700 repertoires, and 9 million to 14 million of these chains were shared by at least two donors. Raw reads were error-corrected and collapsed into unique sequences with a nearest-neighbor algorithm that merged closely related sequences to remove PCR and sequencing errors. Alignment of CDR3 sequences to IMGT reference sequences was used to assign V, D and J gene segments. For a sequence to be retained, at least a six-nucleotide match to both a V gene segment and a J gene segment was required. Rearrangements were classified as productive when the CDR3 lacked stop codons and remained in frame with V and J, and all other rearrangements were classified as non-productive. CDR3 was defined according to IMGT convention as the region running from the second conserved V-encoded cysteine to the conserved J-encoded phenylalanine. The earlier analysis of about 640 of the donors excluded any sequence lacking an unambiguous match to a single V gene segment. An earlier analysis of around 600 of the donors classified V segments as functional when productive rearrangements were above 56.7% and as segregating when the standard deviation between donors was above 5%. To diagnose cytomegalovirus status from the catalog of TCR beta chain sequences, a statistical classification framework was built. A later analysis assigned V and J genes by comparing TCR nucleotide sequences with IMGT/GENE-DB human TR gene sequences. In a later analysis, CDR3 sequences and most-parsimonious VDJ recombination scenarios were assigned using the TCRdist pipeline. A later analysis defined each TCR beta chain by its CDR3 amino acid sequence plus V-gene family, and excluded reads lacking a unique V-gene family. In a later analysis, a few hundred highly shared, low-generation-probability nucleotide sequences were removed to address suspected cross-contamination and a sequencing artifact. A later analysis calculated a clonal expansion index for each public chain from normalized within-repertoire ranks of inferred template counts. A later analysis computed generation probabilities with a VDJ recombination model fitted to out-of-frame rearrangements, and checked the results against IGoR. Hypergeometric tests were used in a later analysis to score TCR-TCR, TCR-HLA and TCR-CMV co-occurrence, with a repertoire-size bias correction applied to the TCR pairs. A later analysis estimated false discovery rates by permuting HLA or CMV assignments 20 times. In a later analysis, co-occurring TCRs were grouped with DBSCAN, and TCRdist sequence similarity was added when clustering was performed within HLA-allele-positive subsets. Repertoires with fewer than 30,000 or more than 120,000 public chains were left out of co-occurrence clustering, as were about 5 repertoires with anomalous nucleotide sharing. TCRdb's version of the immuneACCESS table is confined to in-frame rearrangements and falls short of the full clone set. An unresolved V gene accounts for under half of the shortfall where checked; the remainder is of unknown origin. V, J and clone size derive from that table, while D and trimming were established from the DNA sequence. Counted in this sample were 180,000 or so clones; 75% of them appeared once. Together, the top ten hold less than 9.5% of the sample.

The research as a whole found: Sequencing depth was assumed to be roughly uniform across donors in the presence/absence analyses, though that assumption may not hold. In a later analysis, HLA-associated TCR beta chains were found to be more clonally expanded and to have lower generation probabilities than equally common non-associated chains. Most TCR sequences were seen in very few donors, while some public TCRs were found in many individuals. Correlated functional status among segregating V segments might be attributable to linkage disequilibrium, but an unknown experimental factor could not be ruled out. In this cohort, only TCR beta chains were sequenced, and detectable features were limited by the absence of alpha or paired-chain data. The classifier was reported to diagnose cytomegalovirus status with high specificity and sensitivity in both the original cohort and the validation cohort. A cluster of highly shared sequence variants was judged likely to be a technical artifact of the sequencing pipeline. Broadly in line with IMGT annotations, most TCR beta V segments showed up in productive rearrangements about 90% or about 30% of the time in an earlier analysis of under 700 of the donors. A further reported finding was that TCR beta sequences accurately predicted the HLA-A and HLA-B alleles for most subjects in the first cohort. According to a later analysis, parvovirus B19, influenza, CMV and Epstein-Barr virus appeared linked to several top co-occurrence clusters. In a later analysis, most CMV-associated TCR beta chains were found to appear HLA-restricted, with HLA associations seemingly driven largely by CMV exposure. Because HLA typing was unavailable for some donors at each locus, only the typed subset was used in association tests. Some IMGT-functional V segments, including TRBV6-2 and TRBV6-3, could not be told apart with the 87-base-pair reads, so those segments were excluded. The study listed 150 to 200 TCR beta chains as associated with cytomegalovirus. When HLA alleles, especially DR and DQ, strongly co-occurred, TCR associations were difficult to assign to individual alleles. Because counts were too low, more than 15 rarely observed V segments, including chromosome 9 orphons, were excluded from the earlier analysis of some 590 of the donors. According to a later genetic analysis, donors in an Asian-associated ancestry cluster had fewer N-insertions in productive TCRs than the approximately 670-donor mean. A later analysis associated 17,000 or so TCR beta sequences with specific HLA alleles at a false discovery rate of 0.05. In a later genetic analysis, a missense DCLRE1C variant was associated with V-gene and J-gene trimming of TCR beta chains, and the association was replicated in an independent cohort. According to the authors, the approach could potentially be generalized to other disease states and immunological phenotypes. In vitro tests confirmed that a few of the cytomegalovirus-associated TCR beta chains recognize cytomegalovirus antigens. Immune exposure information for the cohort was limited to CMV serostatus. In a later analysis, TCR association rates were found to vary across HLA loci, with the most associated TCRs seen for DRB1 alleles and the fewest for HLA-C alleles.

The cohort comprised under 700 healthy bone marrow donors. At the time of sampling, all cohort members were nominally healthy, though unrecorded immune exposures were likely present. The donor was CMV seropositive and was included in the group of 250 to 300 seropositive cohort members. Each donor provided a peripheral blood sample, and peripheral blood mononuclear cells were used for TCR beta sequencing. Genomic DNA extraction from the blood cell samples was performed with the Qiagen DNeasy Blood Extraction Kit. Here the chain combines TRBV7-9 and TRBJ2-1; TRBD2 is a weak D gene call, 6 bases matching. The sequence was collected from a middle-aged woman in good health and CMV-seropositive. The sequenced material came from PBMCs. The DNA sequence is TGTTCCAGCAGCTCACGCGGACTATACTCCTACAATGAGCAGTTCTTC. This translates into CSSSSRGLYSYNEQFF.